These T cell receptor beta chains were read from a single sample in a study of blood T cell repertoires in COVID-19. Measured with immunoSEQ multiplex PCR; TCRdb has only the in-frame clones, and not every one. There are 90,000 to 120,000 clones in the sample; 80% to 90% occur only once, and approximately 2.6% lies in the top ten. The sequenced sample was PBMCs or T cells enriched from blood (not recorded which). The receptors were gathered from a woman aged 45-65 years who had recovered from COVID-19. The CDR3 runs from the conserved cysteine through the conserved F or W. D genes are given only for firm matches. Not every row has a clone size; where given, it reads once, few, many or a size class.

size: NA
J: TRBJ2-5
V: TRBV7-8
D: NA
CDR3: CASSVMETQYF
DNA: TGTGCCAGCAGCGTTATGGAGACCCAGTACTTC

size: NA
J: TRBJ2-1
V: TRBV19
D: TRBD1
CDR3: CASRDRANEQFF
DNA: TGTGCCAGCCGGGACAGGGCGAATGAGCAGTTCTTC

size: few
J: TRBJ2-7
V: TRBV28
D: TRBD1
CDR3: CASSSWGGVGQGRHEQYF
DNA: TGTGCCAGCAGTTCTTGGGGGGGCGTGGGACAGGGGCGGCACGAGCAGTACTTC

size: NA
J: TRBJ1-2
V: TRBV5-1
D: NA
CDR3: CASSLADAVYGYTF
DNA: TGCGCCAGCAGCTTGGCCGATGCAGTTTATGGCTACACCTTC

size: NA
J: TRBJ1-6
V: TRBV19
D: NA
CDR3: CASSDAPLGSSYNSPLHF
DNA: TGTGCCAGTAGTGACGCTCCCCTCGGGAGCTCCTATAATTCACCCCTCCACTTT

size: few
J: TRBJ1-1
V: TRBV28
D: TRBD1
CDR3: CASSARYLRDRNTEAFF
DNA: TGTGCCAGCAGTGCCAGATACCTCCGGGACAGGAACACTGAAGCTTTCTTT

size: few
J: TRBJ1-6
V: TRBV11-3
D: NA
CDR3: CASSLLQGRHNSPLHF
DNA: TGTGCCAGCAGCCTACTACAGGGAAGGCATAATTCACCCCTCCACTTT

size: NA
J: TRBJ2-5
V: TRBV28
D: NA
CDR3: CASSSPIQGGEETQYF
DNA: TGTGCCAGCAGTTCCCCGATACAGGGTGGGGAAGAGACCCAGTACTTC

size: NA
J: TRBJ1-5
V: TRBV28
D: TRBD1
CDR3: CASSEQTGLNQPQHF
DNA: TGTGCCAGCAGTGAACAGACAGGGTTAAATCAGCCCCAGCATTTT

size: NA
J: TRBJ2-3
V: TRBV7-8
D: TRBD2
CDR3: CASSPGLETDTQYF
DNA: TGTGCCAGCAGCCCGGGACTAGAGACAGATACGCAGTATTTT

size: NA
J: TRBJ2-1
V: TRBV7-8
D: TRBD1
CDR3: CASSPRQGPYNEQFF
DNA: TGTGCCAGCAGTCCTAGACAGGGACCATACAATGAGCAGTTCTTC

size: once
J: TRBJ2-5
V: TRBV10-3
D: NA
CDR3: CAIAREGGKTQYF
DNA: TGTGCCATCGCCCGTGAGGGGGGGAAGACCCAGTACTTC

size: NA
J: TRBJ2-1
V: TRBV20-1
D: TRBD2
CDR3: CSASQGLAGIYNEQFF
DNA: TGCAGTGCTAGTCAGGGGCTAGCGGGGATATACAATGAGCAGTTCTTC

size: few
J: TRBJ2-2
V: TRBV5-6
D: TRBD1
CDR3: CASSYRSGTVTGELFF
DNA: TGTGCCAGCAGCTATCGATCGGGGACAGTCACCGGGGAGCTGTTTTTT

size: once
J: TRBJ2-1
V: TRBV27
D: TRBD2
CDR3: CASSLGAGLDPLFF
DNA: TGTGCCAGCAGTTTAGGGGCGGGACTAGACCCTTTGTTCTTC

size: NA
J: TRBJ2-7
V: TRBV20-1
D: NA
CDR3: CSAREYEQYF
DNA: TGCAGTGCTAGGGAGTACGAGCAGTACTTC

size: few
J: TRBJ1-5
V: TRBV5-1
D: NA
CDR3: CASSFIRQDNQPQHF
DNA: TGCGCCAGCAGCTTTATTCGACAGGACAATCAGCCCCAGCATTTT

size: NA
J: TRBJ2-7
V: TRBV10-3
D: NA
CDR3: CAISEARYYEQYF
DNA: TGTGCCATCAGTGAGGCCAGGTACTACGAGCAGTACTTC

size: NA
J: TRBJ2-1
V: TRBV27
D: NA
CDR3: CASSRAGLYNEQFF
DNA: TGTGCCAGCAGTCGGGCAGGGTTATACAATGAGCAGTTCTTC

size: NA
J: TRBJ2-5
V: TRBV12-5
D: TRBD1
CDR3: CASGLGQGAGTETQYF
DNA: TGTGCTAGTGGTCTAGGACAGGGGGCTGGTACTGAGACCCAGTACTTC

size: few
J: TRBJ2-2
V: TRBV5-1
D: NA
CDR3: CASSWGLTNTGELFF
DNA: TGCGCCAGCAGCTGGGGACTCACGAACACCGGGGAGCTGTTTTTT

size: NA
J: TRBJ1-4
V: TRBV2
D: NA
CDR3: CASSEGQGRVEKLFF
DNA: TGTGCCAGCAGTGAAGGTCAAGGGAGAGTCGAAAAACTGTTTTTT

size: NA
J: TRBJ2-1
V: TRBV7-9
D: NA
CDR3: CASSPRGGASYNEQFF
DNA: TGTGCCAGCAGCCCTCGTGGCGGGGCATCCTACAATGAGCAGTTCTTC

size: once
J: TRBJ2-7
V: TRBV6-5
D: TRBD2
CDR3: CASSNLAGEPYEQYF
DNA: TGTGCCAGCAGTAACCTAGCGGGGGAGCCGTACGAGCAGTACTTC

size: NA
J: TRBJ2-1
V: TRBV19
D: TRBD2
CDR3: CASRETSGSYNEQFF
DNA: TGTGCCAGTAGGGAGACTAGCGGGAGTTACAATGAGCAGTTCTTC

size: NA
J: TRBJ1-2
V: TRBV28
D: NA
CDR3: CASSSQNSAAGGYTF
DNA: TGTGCCAGCAGTTCTCAAAACTCGGCGGCGGGTGGCTACACCTTC

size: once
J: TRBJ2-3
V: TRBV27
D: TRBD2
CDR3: CASSPGTSGGLRDTQYF
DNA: TGTGCCAGCAGTCCCGGGACTAGCGGGGGGCTTAGAGATACGCAGTATTTT

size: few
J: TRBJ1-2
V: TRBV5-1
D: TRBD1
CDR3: CASSISGTGSGNYGYTF
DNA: TGCGCCAGCAGCATTTCCGGGACAGGGTCGGGGAACTATGGCTACACCTTC

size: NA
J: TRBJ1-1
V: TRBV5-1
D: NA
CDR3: CASSLDRVGGNTEAFF
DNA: TGCGCCAGCAGCTTGGACAGGGTGGGTGGAAACACTGAAGCTTTCTTT

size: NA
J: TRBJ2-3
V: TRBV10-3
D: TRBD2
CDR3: CATSQGLAGITDTQYF
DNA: TGTGCCACCTCACAAGGACTAGCGGGAATCACAGATACGCAGTATTTT

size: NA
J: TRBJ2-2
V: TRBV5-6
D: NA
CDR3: CASSLVRMNTGELFF
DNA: TGTGCCAGCAGCTTGGTCAGAATGAACACCGGGGAGCTGTTTTTT